This is a list of T cell receptor beta chains from one sample in a study of blood T cell repertoires in COVID-19. The assay was immunoSEQ multiplex PCR, and TCRdb's table has in-frame clones only and misses some. The profile shows a few hundred thousand clones, approximately 90% of them singletons. Input material: peripheral blood. These TCRs come from a man in his 70s with acute or convalescent COVID-19. Each CDR3 is given with its conserved first and last residue. A D gene is named only where the DNA matches it firmly. Clone size is given for some rows only: seen once, a few or many times, or a class if the clone is expanded.

d_call	v_call	j_call	clone_size	cdr3_aa	cdr3_nt
TRBD1	TRBV7-8	TRBJ1-1	once	CASSFTDRGEAFF	TGTGCCAGCAGCTTCACGGACAGGGGAGAGGCTTTCTTT
TRBD1	TRBV4-2	TRBJ2-7	-	CASSPRSVGQTNPYEQYF	TGTGCCAGCAGCCCACGTAGCGTGGGACAGACGAATCCCTACGAGCAGTACTTC
-	TRBV15	TRBJ2-7	-	CATSSPPLGYEQYF	TGTGCCACCAGCAGCCCGCCCCTAGGCTACGAGCAGTACTTC
-	TRBV19	TRBJ2-3	-	CASGRRGGADTQYF	TGTGCCAGTGGGAGGCGGGGCGGCGCAGATACGCAGTATTTT
TRBD2	TRBV12-5	TRBJ2-2	-	CASGLGLAGYNTGELFF	TGTGCTAGTGGTCTGGGACTAGCGGGTTATAACACCGGGGAGCTGTTTTTT
-	TRBV5-5	TRBJ2-7	-	CASSLAQSGEQYF	TGTGCCAGCAGCTTGGCACAGTCTGGGGAGCAGTACTTC
-	TRBV3-1/TRBV3-2	TRBJ1-1	-	CASSQGQINTEAFF	TGTGCCAGCAGCCAAGGACAAATAAACACTGAAGCTTTCTTT
-	TRBV6-6	TRBJ1-5	-	CASSYTGTQPQHF	TGTGCCAGCAGTTATACAGGGACCCAGCCCCAGCATTTT
TRBD1	TRBV28	TRBJ2-2	-	CATGTGNTGELFF	TGTGCCACCGGGACAGGGAACACCGGGGAGCTGTTTTTT
-	TRBV28	TRBJ1-1	once	CASHKAGGMNTEAFF	TGTGCCAGTCATAAAGCTGGAGGAATGAACACTGAAGCTTTCTTT
TRBD1	TRBV7-3	TRBJ2-7	-	CASSFGRGPYEQYF	TGTGCCAGCAGCTTCGGCAGGGGGCCCTACGAGCAGTACTTC
-	TRBV6-1	TRBJ1-6	-	CASSESRIYNSPLHF	TGTGCCAGCAGTGAGAGCAGGATCTATAATTCACCCCTCCACTTT
-	TRBV3-1/TRBV3-2	TRBJ2-3	-	CASSQAASTDTQYF	TGTGCCAGCAGCCAGGCCGCTAGCACAGATACGCAGTATTTT
-	TRBV28	TRBJ2-7	-	CASSYTSRYEQYF	TGTGCCAGCAGTTATACTAGCCGCTACGAGCAGTACTTC
-	TRBV10-1	TRBJ1-1	-	CASGRNDSNTEAFF	TGCGCCAGCGGCAGAAACGACAGTAACACTGAAGCTTTCTTT
TRBD1	TRBV28	TRBJ1-6	-	CASSSGAAGGNYNSPLHF	TGTGCCAGCAGTTCCGGGGCGGCAGGGGGAAATTATAATTCACCCCTCCACTTT
-	TRBV14	TRBJ2-3	-	CASSQDRGTTQYF	TGTGCCAGCAGCCAAGACCGGGGAACCACGCAGTATTTT